This is a list of T cell receptor beta chains from one sample in a study of blood T cell repertoires in COVID-19. Clones were read by immunoSEQ multiplex PCR, and TCRdb kept only the in-frame ones, dropping some. The sample records some 220,000 clones, more than 65% being singletons. Sequencing was performed on peripheral blood. The source of these receptors is a man over 45 with active or convalescent COVID-19. Both conserved end residues are part of each CDR3. The D gene is left open where the match is weak. A clone size is listed for some rows: how often the clone was seen (once, few, many), or a class if it is expanded.

D	size	V	J	CDR3	DNA
TRBD1	NA	TRBV10-3	TRBJ1-1	CAIRGGQVNTEAFF	TGTGCCATCAGGGGGGGACAGGTGAACACTGAAGCTTTCTTT
TRBD2	many	TRBV7-3	TRBJ2-1	CASSFSGRAYNEQFF	TGTGCCAGCAGCTTTAGCGGGAGGGCTTACAATGAGCAGTTCTTC
NA	NA	TRBV27	TRBJ2-5	CASSPLTSPQETQYF	TGTGCCAGCAGTCCCCTCACTAGCCCTCAAGAGACCCAGTACTTC
TRBD2	NA	TRBV3-1/TRBV3-2	TRBJ2-5	CASKASGGQETQYF	TGTGCCAGCAAGGCTAGCGGAGGGCAAGAGACCCAGTACTTC
TRBD2	NA	TRBV25-1	TRBJ2-3	CASSEGELRGRVADTQYF	TGTGCCAGCAGTGAAGGGGAACTTCGCGGGAGGGTAGCTGATACGCAGTATTTT
TRBD1	NA	TRBV6-2/TRBV6-3	TRBJ1-6	CASSYSRQGAASYNSPLHF	TGTGCCAGCAGTTACTCGAGGCAGGGGGCAGCGTCCTATAATTCACCCCTCCACTTT
TRBD2	NA	TRBV5-1	TRBJ2-1	CASSLGGGAGGFDEQFF	TGCGCCAGCAGCTTGGGGGGTGGAGCGGGAGGGTTCGATGAGCAGTTCTTC
TRBD1	NA	TRBV5-1	TRBJ2-5	CASSLNTGAEQETQYF	TGCGCCAGCAGCTTGAATACAGGGGCCGAACAAGAGACCCAGTACTTC
TRBD1	NA	TRBV6-6	TRBJ2-7	CASSYRSTGGNEQYF	TGTGCCAGCAGTTACCGATCGACAGGGGGCAACGAGCAGTACTTC
NA	once	TRBV6-5	TRBJ1-2	CASRSTGGYGYTF	TGTGCCAGCAGATCAACAGGTGGCTATGGCTACACCTTC
TRBD2	NA	TRBV19	TRBJ2-5	CASSPQGLAGGQTQYF	TGTGCCAGTAGCCCGCAGGGCCTAGCGGGGGGACAGACCCAGTACTTC
TRBD1	NA	TRBV18	TRBJ2-7	CASSDGTGSNEQYF	TGTGCCAGCTCAGACGGGACAGGGAGCAACGAGCAGTACTTC
NA	NA	TRBV19	TRBJ1-1	CASLKGKGVNTEAFF	TGTGCCAGTTTGAAAGGGAAGGGAGTGAACACTGAAGCTTTCTTT
TRBD2	NA	TRBV28	TRBJ2-3	CASNNRGAGGGYTQYF	TGTGCCAGCAACAACCGCGGCGCGGGAGGGGGATATACGCAGTATTTT
TRBD1	NA	TRBV4-3	TRBJ1-6	CASSQVRDRGNSPLHF	TGCGCCAGCAGCCAAGTCCGCGACAGGGGGAATTCACCCCTCCACTTT
NA	few	TRBV19	TRBJ2-3	CASRASVWSDTQYF	TGTGCCAGTCGGGCTAGCGTCTGGTCAGATACGCAGTATTTT
NA	NA	TRBV18	TRBJ1-5	CASSPGSDQPQHF	TGTGCCAGCTCACCAGGTAGCGATCAGCCCCAGCATTTT
TRBD2	NA	TRBV4-3	TRBJ2-1	CASSQDSGGLGLGEQFF	TGCGCCAGCAGCCAAGATAGTGGCGGACTAGGATTAGGTGAGCAGTTCTTC
TRBD2	few	TRBV5-1	TRBJ2-1	CASSGSGGLNEQFF	TGCGCCAGCAGCGGGAGCGGGGGCCTCAATGAGCAGTTCTTC
NA	NA	TRBV28	TRBJ1-3	CASRFTGNTIYF	TGTGCCAGCAGATTCACTGGAAACACCATATATTTT
NA	few	TRBV7-9	TRBJ2-7	CASSSTGYEQYF	TGTGCCAGCAGCTCCACAGGGTACGAGCAGTACTTC
TRBD2	NA	TRBV24-1	TRBJ2-5	CATSDPLAGGKETQYF	TGTGCCACCAGTGACCCTCTAGCGGGAGGGAAAGAGACCCAGTACTTC
NA	NA	TRBV28	TRBJ1-1	CASSLPQGRAEAFF	TGTGCCAGCAGCCTACCGCAGGGGCGGGCTGAAGCTTTCTTT